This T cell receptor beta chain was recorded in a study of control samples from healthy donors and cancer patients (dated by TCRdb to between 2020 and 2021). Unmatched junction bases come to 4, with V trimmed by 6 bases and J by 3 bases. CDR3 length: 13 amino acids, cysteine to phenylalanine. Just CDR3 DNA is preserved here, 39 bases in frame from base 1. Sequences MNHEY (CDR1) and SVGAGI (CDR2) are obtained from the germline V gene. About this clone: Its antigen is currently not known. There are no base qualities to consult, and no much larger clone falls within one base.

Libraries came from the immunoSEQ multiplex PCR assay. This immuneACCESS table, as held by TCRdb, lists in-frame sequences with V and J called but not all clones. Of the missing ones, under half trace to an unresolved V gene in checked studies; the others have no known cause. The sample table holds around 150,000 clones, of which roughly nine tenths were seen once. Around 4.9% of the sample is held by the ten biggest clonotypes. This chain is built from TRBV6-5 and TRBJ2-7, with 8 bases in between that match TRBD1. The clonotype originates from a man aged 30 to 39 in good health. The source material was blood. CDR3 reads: CASRNGQGYEQYF. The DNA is TGTGCCAGCAGGAACGGACAGGGCTACGAGCAGTACTTC.